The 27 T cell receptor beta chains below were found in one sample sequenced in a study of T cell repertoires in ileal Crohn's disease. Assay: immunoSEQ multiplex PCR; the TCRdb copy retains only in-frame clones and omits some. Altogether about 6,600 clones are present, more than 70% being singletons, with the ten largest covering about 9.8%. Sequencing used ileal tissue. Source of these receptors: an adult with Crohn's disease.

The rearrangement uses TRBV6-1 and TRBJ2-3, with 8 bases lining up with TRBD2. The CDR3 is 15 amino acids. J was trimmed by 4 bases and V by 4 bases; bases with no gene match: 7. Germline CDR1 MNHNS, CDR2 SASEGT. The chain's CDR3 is CASSATSGGADTQYF. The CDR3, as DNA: TGTGCCAGCAGTGCAACTAGCGGAGGGGCAGATACGCAGTATTTT.

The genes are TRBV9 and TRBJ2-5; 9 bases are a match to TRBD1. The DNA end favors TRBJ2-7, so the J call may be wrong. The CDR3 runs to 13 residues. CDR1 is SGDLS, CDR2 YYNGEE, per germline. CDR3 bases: TGTGCCAGCAGCGGACAGGGGGCCTACGAGCAGTACTTC. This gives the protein CASSGQGAYEQYF.

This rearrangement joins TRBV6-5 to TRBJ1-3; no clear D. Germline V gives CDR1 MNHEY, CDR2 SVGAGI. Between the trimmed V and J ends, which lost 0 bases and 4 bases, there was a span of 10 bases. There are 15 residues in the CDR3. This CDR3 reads CASSYSGEQGNTIYF. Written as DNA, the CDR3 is TGTGCCAGCAGTTACTCTGGGGAGCAGGGAAACACCATATATTTT.

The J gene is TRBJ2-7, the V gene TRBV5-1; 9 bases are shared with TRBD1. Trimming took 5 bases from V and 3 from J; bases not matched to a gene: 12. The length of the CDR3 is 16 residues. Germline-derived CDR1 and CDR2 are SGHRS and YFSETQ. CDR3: CASRGPGQGDNYEQYF. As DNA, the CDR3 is TGCGCCAGCAGGGGCCCGGGACAGGGAGATAACTACGAGCAGTACTTC.

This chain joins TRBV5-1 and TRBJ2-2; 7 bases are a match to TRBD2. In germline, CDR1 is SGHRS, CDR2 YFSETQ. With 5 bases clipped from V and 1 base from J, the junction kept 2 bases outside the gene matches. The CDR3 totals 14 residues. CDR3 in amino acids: CASRVAGNTGELFF. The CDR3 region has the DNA TGCGCCAGCAGGGTAGCGGGGAACACCGGGGAGCTGTTTTTT.

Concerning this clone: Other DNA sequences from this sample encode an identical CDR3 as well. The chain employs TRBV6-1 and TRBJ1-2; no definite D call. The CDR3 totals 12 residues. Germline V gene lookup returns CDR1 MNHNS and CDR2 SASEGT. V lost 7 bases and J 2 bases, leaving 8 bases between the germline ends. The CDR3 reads CASTRTNYGYTF. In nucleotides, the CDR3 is TGTGCCAGCACGAGAACCAACTATGGCTACACCTTC.

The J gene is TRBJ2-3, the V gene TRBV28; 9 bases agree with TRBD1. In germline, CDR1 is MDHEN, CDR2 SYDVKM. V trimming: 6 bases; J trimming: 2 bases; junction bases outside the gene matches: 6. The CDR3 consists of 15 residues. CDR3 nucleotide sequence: TGTGCCAGCAGCGACCGGGACAGGGTCACAGATACGCAGTATTTT. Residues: CASSDRDRVTDTQYF.

Here the CDR3 reads CASIGTGGLTGELFF. For the CDR3, the DNA is TGTGCCAGTATAGGGACAGGGGGTTTGACCGGGGAGCTGTTTTTT. V gene TRBV19 combines with J gene TRBJ2-2; TRBD1 aligns across 11 bases. Unmatched junction bases numbered 6, after V lost 7 bases and J lost 5 bases. This CDR3 comprises 15 residues. Per germline, CDR1 LNHDA and CDR2 SQIVND (reference sequence). Based on the CDR3 plus reference TRBV19 and TRBJ2-2, the full variable domain is DGGITQSPKYLFRKEGQNVTLSCEQNLNHDAMYWYRQDPGQGLRLIYYSQIVNDFQKGDIAEGYSVSREKKESFPLTVTSAQKNPTAFYLCASIGTGGLTGELFFGEGSRLTVL.

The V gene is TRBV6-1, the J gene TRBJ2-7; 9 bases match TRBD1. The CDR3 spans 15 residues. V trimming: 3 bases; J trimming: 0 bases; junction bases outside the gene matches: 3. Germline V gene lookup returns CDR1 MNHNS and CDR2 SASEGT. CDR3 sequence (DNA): TGTGCCAGCAGTGAGGGACAGGGCAACTCCTACGAGCAGTACTTC. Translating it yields CASSEGQGNSYEQYF.

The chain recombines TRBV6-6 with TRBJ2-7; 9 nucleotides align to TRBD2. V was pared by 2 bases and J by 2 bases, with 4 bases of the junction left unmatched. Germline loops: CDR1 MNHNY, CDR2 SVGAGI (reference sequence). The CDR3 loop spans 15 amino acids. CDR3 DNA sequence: TGTGCCAGCAGTTACCGGCGGGAGGGAACCTACGAGCAGTACTTC. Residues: CASSYRREGTYEQYF.

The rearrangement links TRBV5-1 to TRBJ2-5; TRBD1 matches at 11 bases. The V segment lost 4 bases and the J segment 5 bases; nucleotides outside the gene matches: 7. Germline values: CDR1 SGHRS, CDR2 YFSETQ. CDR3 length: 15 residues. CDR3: CASSRGTGGGETQYF. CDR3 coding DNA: TGCGCCAGCAGCAGAGGGACAGGGGGGGGTGAGACCCAGTACTTC. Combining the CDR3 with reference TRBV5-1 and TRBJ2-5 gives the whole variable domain KAGVTQTPRYLIKTRGQQVTLSCSPISGHRSVSWYQQTPGQGLQFLFEYFSETQRNKGNFPGRFSGRQFSNSRSEMNVSTLELGDSALYLCASSRGTGGGETQYFGPGTRLLVL.

The CDR3 protein is CASSPPAGHQPQHF. The CDR3 DNA is TGTGCCAGCAGCCCCCCGGCAGGGCATCAGCCCCAGCATTTT. J is TRBJ1-5 and V is TRBV7-2; perhaps TRBD1 as D (5 bases). CDR1 is SGHTA, CDR2 FQGNSA, per germline. Trimming stripped 5 bases from V and 5 bases from J, with 13 bases between. The CDR3 contains 14 residues.

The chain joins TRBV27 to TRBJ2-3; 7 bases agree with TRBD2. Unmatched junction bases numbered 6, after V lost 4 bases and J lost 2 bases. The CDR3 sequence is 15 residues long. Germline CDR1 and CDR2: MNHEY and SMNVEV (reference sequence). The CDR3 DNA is TGTGCCAGCAGTTCTCAGCGGGAAACCACAGATACGCAGTATTTT. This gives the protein CASSSQRETTDTQYF.

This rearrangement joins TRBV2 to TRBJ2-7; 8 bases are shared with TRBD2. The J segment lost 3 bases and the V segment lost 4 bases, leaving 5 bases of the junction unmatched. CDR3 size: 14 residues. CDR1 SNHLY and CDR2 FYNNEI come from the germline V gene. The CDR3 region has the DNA TGTGCCAGCAGTGGGGCGGGGGGCGGCTACGAGCAGTACTTC. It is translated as CASSGAGGGYEQYF.

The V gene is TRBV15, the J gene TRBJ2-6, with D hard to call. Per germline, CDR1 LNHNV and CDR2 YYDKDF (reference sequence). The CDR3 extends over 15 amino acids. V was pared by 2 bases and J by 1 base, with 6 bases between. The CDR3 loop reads CATSRLVSGANVLTF. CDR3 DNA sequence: TGTGCCACCAGCAGACTAGTATCTGGGGCCAACGTCCTGACTTTC.

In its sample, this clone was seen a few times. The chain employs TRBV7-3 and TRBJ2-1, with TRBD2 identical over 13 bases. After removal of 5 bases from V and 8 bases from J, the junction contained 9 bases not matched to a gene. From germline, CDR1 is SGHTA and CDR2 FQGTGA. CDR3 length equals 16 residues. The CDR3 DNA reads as TGTGCCAGCAGCCCCCCTGGACTAGCGGGAGCGGATGAGCAGTTCTTC. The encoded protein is CASSPPGLAGADEQFF.

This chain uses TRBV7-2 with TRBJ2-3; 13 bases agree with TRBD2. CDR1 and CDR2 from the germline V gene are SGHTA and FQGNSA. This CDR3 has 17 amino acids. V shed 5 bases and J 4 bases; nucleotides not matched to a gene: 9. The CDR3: CASSPRLAGGQADTQYF. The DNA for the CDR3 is TGTGCCAGCAGCCCCCGACTAGCGGGGGGCCAGGCAGATACGCAGTATTTT.

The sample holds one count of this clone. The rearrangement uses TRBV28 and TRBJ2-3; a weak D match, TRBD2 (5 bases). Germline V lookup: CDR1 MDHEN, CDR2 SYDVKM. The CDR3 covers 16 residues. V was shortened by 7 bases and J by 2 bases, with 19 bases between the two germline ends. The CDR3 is CASIASISQNTDTQYF. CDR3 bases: TGTGCCAGCATCGCTAGCATATCCCAGAACACAGATACGCAGTATTTT.

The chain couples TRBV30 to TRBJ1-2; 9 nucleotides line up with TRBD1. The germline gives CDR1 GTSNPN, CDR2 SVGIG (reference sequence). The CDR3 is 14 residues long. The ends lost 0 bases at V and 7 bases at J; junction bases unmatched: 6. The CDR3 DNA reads TGTGCCTGGAGTGTTGGAGGACAGGGGAGTGGCTACACCTTC. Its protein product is CAWSVGGQGSGYTF.

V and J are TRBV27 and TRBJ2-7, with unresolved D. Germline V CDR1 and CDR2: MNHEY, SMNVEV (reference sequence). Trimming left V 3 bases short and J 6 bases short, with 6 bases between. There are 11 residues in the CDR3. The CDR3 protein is CASSLGSEQYF. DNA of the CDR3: TGTGCCAGCAGTTTGGGCTCCGAGCAGTACTTC.

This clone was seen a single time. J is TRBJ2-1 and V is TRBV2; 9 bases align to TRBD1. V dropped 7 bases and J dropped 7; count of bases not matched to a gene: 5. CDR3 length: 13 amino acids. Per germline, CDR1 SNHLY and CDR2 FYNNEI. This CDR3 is CASNGQGWNEQFF. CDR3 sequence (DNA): TGTGCCAGCAACGGACAGGGGTGGAATGAGCAGTTCTTC.

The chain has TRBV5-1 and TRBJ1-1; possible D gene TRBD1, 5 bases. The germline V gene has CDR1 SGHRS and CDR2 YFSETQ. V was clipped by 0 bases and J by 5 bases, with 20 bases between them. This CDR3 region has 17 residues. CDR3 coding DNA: TGCGCCAGCAGCTTGGTGTTAGCCCAGAACGGGGGAACTGAAGCTTTCTTT. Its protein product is CASSLVLAQNGGTEAFF.

Here the CDR3 reads CASSLALRGYNEQFF. DNA of the CDR3: TGTGCCAGCAGCTTGGCCCTCAGGGGATACAATGAGCAGTTCTTC. The rearrangement joins TRBV5-6 to TRBJ2-1; possible D gene TRBD1, 6 bases. V was pared by 0 bases and J by 4 bases, with 11 bases between. In germline, CDR1 is SGHDT, CDR2 YYEEEE. The CDR3 totals 15 residues. Based on the CDR3 plus reference TRBV5-6 and TRBJ2-1, the full variable domain is DAGVTQSPTHLIKTRGQQVTLRCSPKSGHDTVSWYQQALGQGPQFIFQYYEEEERQRGNFPDRFSGHQFPNYSSELNVNALLLGDSALYLCASSLALRGYNEQFFGPGTRLTVL.

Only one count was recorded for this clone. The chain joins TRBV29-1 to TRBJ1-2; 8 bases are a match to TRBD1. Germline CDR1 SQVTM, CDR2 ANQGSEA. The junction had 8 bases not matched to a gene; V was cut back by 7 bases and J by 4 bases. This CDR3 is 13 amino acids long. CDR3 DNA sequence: TGCAGCGCCGGGACAGGCCCACCCTATGGCTACACCTTC. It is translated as CSAGTGPPYGYTF.

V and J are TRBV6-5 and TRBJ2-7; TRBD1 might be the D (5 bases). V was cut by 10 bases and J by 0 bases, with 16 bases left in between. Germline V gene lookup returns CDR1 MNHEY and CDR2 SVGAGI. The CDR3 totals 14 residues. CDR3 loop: CATKTAPSSYEQYF. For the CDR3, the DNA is TGTGCCACCAAGACAGCCCCGAGCTCCTACGAGCAGTACTTC.

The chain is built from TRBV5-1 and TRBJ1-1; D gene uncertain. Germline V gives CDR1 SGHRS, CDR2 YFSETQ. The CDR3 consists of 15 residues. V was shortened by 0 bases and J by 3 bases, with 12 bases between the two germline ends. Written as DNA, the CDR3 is TGCGCCAGCAGCTTGGCCGGGAGGGATGACACTGAAGCTTTCTTT. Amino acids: CASSLAGRDDTEAFF. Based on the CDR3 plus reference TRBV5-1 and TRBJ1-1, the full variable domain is KAGVTQTPRYLIKTRGQQVTLSCSPISGHRSVSWYQQTPGQGLQFLFEYFSETQRNKGNFPGRFSGRQFSNSRSEMNVSTLELGDSALYLCASSLAGRDDTEAFFGQGTRLTVV.

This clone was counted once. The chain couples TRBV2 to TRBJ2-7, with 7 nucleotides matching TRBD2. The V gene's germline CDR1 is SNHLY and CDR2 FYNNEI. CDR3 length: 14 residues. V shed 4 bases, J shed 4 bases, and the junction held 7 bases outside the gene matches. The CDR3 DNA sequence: TGTGCCAGCAGTGTAGAGCGGGGAGGTTACGAGCAGTACTTC. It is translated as CASSVERGGYEQYF.